These T cell receptor beta chains were read from a single sample in a study of blood T cell repertoires in COVID-19. Data came from immunoSEQ multiplex PCR; TCRdb stores just in-frame clones and leaves some out. The sample gives about 81,000 clones, 91% of which show up once; under 2% is in the top ten. Sequencing was done on a sample of peripheral blood. These receptors all stem from a woman in her 50s in a cohort sampled during active COVID-19. The CDR3 runs from the conserved cysteine through the conserved F or W. Fields, in order: clone size, J gene, V gene, CDR3 protein. A clone size is listed for some rows: how often the clone was seen (once, few, many), or a class if it is expanded.

clone_size: NA; j_call: TRBJ1-3; v_call: TRBV6-5; cdr3_aa: CASIWTVSGNTIYF
clone_size: NA; j_call: TRBJ1-2; v_call: TRBV30; cdr3_aa: CAWSPRAYGYTF
clone_size: NA; j_call: TRBJ1-5; v_call: TRBV10-3; cdr3_aa: CATTIDSDQPQHF
clone_size: NA; j_call: TRBJ2-1; v_call: TRBV5-4; cdr3_aa: CASSFGGTTQNEQFF
clone_size: NA; j_call: TRBJ2-7; v_call: TRBV3-1/TRBV3-2; cdr3_aa: CASSGLAEYEQYF
clone_size: NA; j_call: TRBJ2-7; v_call: TRBV6-5; cdr3_aa: CASTLGQIYEQYF
clone_size: NA; j_call: TRBJ2-7; v_call: TRBV19; cdr3_aa: CASSTGGTSGMYEQYF
clone_size: NA; j_call: TRBJ2-7; v_call: TRBV24-1; cdr3_aa: CATGITTSGSPYEQYF
clone_size: NA; j_call: TRBJ2-5; v_call: TRBV4-1; cdr3_aa: CASSQDRGGGPQETQYF
clone_size: NA; j_call: TRBJ2-7; v_call: TRBV27; cdr3_aa: CASSPYRAPPNYEQYF
clone_size: once; j_call: TRBJ1-5; v_call: TRBV7-8; cdr3_aa: CASGVGRAQPQHF
clone_size: NA; j_call: TRBJ2-5; v_call: TRBV9; cdr3_aa: CASSMTGGEEETQYF
clone_size: NA; j_call: TRBJ1-2; v_call: TRBV5-4; cdr3_aa: CASSFGGRVTF
clone_size: NA; j_call: TRBJ2-1; v_call: TRBV5-6; cdr3_aa: CASSLRDFREQFF
clone_size: NA; j_call: TRBJ1-2; v_call: TRBV12-5; cdr3_aa: CASANRGNYGYTF
clone_size: NA; j_call: TRBJ2-1; v_call: TRBV7-8; cdr3_aa: CASSPRGGSGNEQFF
clone_size: NA; j_call: TRBJ2-5; v_call: TRBV6-1; cdr3_aa: CASSDRGRGTQYF
clone_size: NA; j_call: TRBJ2-5; v_call: TRBV5-4; cdr3_aa: CASSLDRQTQYF
clone_size: NA; j_call: TRBJ1-1; v_call: TRBV28; cdr3_aa: CASSSQGGRTEAFF
clone_size: NA; j_call: TRBJ2-6; v_call: TRBV28; cdr3_aa: CASSFPGYGANVLTF
clone_size: once; j_call: TRBJ2-5; v_call: TRBV11-3; cdr3_aa: CASSLQGNQETQYF
clone_size: NA; j_call: TRBJ1-2; v_call: TRBV5-5; cdr3_aa: CASRRDINYGYTF
clone_size: NA; j_call: TRBJ1-1; v_call: TRBV7-9; cdr3_aa: CASSLPEGSSLTEAFF
clone_size: NA; j_call: TRBJ1-2; v_call: TRBV18; cdr3_aa: CASSTGTGNYGYTF
clone_size: NA; j_call: TRBJ2-3; v_call: TRBV7-9; cdr3_aa: CASSLGVASLTDTQYF
clone_size: NA; j_call: TRBJ2-7; v_call: TRBV10-3; cdr3_aa: CAIRPQDLSYEQYF
clone_size: NA; j_call: TRBJ2-4; v_call: TRBV7-9; cdr3_aa: CASTLSGLAKNIQYF
clone_size: NA; j_call: TRBJ2-7; v_call: TRBV5-6; cdr3_aa: CASSFPTLTGNYEQYF
clone_size: NA; j_call: TRBJ2-7; v_call: TRBV30; cdr3_aa: CAWSGPNPGGEQYF
clone_size: NA; j_call: TRBJ2-3; v_call: TRBV18; cdr3_aa: CASSPWADTDTQYF
clone_size: NA; j_call: TRBJ2-5; v_call: TRBV5-1; cdr3_aa: CASSPRGTGAQETQYF
clone_size: NA; j_call: TRBJ2-5; v_call: TRBV5-6; cdr3_aa: CASSLVASGGAQYF
clone_size: NA; j_call: TRBJ2-3; v_call: TRBV7-9; cdr3_aa: CASSQVADTQYF
clone_size: NA; j_call: TRBJ1-5; v_call: TRBV27; cdr3_aa: CASRRTASNQPQHF
clone_size: NA; j_call: TRBJ1-4; v_call: TRBV5-1; cdr3_aa: CASSFGDRGSEKLFF
clone_size: NA; j_call: TRBJ2-5; v_call: TRBV6-5; cdr3_aa: CASSKLAGGRETQYF
clone_size: once; j_call: TRBJ2-1; v_call: TRBV6-2/TRBV6-3; cdr3_aa: CASSRQGLAAANAPYNEQFF